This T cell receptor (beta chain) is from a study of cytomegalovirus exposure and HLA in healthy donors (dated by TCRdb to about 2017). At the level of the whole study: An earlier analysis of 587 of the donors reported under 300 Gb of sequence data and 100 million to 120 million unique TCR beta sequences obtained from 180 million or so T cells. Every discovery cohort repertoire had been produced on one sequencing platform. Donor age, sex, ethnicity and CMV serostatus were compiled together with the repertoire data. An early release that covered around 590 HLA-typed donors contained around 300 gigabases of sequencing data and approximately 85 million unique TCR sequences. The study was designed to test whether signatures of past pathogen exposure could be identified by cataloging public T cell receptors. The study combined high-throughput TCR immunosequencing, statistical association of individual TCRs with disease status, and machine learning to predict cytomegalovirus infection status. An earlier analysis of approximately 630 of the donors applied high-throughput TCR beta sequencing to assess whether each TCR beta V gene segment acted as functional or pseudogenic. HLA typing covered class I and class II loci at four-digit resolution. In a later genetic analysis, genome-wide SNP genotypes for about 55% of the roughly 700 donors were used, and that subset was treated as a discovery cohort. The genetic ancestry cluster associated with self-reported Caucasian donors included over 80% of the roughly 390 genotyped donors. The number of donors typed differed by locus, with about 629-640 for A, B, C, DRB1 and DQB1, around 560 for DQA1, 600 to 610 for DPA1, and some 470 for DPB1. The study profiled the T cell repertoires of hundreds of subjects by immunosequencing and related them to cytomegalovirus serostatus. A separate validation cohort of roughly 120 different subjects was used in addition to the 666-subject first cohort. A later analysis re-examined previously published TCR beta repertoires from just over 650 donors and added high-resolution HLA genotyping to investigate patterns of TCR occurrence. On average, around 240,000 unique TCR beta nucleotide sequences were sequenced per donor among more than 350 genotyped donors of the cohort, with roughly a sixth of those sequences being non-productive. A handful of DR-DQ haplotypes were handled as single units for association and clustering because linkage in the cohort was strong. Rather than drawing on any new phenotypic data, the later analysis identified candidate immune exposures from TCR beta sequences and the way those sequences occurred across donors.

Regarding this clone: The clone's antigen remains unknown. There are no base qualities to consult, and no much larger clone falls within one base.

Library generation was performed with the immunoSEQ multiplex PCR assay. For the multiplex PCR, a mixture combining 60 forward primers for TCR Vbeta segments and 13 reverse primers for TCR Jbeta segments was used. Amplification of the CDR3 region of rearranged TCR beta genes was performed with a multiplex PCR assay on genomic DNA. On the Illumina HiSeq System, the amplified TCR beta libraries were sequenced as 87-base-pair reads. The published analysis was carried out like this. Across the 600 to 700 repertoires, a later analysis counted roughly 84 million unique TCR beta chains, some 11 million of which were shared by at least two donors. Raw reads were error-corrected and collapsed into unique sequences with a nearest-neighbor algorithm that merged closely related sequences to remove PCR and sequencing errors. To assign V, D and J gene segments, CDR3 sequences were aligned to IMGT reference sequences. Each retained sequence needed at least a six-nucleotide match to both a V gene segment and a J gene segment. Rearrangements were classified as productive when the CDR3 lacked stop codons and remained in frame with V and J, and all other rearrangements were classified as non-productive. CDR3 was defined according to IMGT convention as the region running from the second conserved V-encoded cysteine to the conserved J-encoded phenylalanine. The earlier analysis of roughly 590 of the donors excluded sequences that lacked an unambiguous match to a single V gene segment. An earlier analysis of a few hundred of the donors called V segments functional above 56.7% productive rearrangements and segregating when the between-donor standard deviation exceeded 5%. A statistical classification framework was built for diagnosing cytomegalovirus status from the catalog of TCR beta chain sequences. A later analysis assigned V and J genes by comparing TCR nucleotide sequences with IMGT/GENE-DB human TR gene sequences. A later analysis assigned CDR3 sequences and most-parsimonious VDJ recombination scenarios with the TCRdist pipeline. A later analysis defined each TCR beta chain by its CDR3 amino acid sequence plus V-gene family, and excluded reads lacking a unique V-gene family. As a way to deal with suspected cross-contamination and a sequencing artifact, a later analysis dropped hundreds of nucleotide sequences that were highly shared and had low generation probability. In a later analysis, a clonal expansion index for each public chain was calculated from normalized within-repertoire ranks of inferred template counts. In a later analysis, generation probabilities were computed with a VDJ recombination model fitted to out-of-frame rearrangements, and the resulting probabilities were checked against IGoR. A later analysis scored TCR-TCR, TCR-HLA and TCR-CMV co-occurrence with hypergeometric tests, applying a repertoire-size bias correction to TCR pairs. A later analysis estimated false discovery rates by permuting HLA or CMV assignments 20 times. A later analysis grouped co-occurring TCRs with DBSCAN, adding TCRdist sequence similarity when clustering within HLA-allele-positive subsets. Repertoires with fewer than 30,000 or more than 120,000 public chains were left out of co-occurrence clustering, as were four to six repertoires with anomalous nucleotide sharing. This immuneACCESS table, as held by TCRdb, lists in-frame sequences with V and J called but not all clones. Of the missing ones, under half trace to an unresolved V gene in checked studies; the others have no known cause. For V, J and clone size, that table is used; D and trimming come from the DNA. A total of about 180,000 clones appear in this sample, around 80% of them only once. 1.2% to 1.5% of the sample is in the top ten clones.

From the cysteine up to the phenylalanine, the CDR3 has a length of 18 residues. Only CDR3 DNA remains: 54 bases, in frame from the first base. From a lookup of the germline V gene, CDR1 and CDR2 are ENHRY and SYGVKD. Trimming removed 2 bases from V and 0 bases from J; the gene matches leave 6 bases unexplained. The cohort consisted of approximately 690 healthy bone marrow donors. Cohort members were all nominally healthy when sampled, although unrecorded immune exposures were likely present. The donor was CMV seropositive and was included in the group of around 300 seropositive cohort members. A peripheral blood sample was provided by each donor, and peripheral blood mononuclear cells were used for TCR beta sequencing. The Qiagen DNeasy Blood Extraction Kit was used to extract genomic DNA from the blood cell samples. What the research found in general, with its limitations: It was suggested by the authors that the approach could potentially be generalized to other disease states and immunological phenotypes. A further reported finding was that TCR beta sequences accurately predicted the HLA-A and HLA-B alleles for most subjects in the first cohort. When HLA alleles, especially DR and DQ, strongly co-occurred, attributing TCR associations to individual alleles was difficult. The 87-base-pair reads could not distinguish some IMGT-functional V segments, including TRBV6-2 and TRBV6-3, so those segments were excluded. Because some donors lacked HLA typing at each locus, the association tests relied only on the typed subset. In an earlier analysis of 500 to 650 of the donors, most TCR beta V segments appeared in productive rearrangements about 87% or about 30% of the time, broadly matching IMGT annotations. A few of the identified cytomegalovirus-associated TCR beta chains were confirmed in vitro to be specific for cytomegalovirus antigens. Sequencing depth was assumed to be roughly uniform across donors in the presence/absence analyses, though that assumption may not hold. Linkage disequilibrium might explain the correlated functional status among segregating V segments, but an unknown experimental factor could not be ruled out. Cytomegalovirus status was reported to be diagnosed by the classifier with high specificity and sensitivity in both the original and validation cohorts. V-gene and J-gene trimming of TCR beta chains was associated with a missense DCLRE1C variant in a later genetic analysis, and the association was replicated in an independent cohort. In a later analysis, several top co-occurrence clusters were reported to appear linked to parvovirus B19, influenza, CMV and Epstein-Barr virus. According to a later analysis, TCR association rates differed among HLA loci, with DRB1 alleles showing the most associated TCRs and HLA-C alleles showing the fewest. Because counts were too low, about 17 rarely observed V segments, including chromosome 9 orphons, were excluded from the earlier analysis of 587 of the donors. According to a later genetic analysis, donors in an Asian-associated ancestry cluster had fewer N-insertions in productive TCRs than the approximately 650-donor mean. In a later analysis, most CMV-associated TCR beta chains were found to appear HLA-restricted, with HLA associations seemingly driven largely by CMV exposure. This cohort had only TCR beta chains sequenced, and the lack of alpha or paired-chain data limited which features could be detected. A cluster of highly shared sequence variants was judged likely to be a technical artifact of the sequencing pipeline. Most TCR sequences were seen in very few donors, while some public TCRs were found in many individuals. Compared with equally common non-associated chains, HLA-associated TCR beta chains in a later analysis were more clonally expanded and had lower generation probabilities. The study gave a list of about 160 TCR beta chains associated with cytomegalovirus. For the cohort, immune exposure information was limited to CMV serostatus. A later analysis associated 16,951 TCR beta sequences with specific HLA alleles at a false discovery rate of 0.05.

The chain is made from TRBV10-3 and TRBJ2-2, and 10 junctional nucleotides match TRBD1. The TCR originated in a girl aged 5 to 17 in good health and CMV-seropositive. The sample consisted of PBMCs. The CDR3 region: CAISEPRQGAANTGELFF. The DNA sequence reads TGTGCCATCAGTGAGCCAAGACAGGGGGCTGCGAACACCGGGGAGCTGTTTTTT.